This TCR beta chain was found in a study of CD8 T cells in Susac syndrome. The recently defined diagnostic criteria for definite or probable disease were met by the Susac syndrome patients. From germline, CDR1 is DFQATT and CDR2 SNEGSKA (reference sequence). J lost 8 bases, V lost 7 bases, and 13 bases had no gene match. The CDR3 has 14 amino acids. An amount of RNA that ranged from roughly 0.45 to 1 ug was reverse transcribed with random hexamers. Via MiXCR, TCRdb re-called the immunoSEQ multiplex PCR reads, giving one row per CDR3 protein. This table holds approximately 180,000 distinct CDR3 sequences, around 94% found once.

The chain is built from TRBV20-1 and TRBJ1-2; 10 bases align to TRBD1. The sequenced material came from CD4+ T cells from PBMCs. The clonotype comes from a human donor with Susac syndrome. CDR3 coding DNA: TGCAGTGGGAGCGATGACAGGGGGCTTCGGGGCTACACCTTC. This encodes CSGSDDRGLRGYTF.